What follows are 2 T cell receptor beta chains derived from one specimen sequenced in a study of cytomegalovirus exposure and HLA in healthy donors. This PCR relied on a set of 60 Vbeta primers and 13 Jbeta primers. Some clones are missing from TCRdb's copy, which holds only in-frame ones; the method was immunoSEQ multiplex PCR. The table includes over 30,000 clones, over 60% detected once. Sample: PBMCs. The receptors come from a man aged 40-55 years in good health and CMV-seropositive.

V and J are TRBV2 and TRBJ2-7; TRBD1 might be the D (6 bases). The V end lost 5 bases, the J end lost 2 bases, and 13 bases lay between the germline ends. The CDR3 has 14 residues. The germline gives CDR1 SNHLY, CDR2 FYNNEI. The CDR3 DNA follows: TGTGCCAGCAGTATCGGGACATACACCTACGAGCAGTACTTC. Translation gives CASSIGTYTYEQYF. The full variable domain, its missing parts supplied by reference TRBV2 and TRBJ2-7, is EPEVTQTPSHQVTQMGQEVILRCVPISNHLYFYWYRQILGQKVEFLVSFYNNEISEKSEIFDDQFSVERPDGSNFTLKIRSTKLEDSAMYFCASSIGTYTYEQYFGPGTRLTVT.

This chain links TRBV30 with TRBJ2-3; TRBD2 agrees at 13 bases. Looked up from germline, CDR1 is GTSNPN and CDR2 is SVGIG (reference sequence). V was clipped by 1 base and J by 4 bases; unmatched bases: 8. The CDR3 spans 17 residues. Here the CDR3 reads CAWSEGTSGEGADTQYF. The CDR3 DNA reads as TGTGCCTGGAGTGAAGGGACTAGCGGGGAGGGCGCAGATACGCAGTATTTT.